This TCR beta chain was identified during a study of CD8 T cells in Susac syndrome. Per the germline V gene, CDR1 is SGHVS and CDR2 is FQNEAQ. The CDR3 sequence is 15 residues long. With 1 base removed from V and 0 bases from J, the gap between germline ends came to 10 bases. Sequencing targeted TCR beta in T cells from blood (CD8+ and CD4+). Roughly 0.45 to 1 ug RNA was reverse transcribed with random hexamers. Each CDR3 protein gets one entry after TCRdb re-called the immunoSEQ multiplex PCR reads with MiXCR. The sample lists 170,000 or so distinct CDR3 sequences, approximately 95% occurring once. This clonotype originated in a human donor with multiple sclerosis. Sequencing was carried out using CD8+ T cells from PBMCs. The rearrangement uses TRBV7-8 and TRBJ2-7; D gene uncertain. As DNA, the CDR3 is TGTGCCAGCAGCTTAGTCCAGCCGCCCTCCTACGAGCAGTACTTC. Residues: CASSLVQPPSYEQYF.